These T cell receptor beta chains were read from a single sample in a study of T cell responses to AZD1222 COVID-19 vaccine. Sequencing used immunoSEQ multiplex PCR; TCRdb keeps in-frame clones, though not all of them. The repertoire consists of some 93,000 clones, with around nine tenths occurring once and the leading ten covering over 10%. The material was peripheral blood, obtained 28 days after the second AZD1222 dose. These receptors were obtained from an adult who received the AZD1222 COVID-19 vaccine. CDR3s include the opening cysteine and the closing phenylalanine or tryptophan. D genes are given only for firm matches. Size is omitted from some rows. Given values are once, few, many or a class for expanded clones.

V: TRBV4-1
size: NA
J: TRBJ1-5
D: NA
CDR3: CASSQEEGRPQHF
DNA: TGCGCCAGCAGCCAAGAGGAAGGGCGGCCCCAGCATTTT

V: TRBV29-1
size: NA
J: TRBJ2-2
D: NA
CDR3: CSVERQTNTGELFF
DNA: TGCAGCGTTGAGAGGCAGACGAACACCGGGGAGCTGTTTTTT

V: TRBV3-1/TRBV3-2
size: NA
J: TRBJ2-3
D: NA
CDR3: CASSQEARTGPWNTQYF
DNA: TGTGCCAGCAGCCAAGAGGCTCGGACGGGACCTTGGAATACGCAGTATTTT

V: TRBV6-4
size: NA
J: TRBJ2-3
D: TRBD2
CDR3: CASSQTSDGRSQYF
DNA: TGTGCCAGCAGCCAAACTAGCGACGGACGGTCCCAGTATTTT

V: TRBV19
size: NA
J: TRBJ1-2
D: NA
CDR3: CASSITQGDGYTF
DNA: TGTGCCAGTAGTATTACGCAGGGCGACGGCTACACCTTC

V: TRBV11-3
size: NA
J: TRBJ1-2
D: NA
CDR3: CASSLSAGTTFYGYTF
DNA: TGTGCCAGCAGCCTATCCGCAGGGACCACTTTCTATGGCTACACCTTC

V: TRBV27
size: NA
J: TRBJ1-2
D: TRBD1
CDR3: CASTDRVDYGYTF
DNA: TGTGCCAGCACAGACAGGGTCGACTATGGCTACACCTTC

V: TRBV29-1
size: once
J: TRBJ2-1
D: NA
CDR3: CSVEAQSNEQFF
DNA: TGCAGCGTTGAAGCGCAGAGCAATGAGCAGTTCTTC

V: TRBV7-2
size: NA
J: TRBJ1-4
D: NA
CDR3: CASSKGLGEKLFF
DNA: TGTGCCAGCAGCAAGGGGTTAGGTGAAAAACTGTTTTTT

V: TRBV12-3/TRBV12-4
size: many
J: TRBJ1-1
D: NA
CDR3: CASSPIGYTEAFF
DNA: TGTGCCAGCAGCCCTATTGGGTACACTGAAGCTTTCTTT

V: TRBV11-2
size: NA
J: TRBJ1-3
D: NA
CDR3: CASSPRFTSGNTIYF
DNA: TGTGCCAGCAGCCCCCGTTTTACCTCTGGAAACACCATATATTTT

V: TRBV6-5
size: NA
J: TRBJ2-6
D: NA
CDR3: CASSLDLTGANVLTF
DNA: TGTGCCAGCAGTCTCGACCTAACCGGGGCCAACGTCCTGACTTTC

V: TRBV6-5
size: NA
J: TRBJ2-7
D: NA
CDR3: CASSPSGWGQYF
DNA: TGTGCCAGCAGTCCCTCGGGATGGGGGCAGTACTTC

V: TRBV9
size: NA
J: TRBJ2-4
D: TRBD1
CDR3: CASSRPDGQAVDIQYF
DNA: TGTGCCAGCAGCAGACCCGACGGACAGGCGGTAGACATTCAGTACTTC

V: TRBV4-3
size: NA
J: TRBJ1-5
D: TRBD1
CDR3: CASSQGTGRSNQPQHF
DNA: TGCGCCAGCAGCCAAGGGACAGGTCGTAGCAATCAGCCCCAGCATTTT

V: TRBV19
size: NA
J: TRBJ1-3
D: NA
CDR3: CASSMNVGPSSGTIYF
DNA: TGTGCCAGTAGTATGAACGTCGGCCCCTCTAGTGGCACCATATATTTT

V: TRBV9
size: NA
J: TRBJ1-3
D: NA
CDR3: CASSVDVGYSGNTIYF
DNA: TGTGCCAGCAGCGTAGATGTCGGATACTCTGGAAACACCATATATTTT

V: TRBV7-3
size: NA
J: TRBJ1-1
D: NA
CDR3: CASSLNWGTEAFF
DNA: TGTGCCAGCAGCTTAAATTGGGGAACTGAAGCTTTCTTT

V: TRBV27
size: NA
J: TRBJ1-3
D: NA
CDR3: CASSLRSGNTIYF
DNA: TGTGCCAGCAGTTTAAGATCTGGAAACACCATATATTTT

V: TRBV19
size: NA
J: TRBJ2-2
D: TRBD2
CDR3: CATMGASGRSGELFF
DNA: TGTGCCACCATGGGGGCTAGCGGGAGATCCGGGGAGCTGTTTTTT

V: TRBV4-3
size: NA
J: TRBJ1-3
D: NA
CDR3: CASSQAFGAGEHSGNTIYF
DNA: TGCGCCAGCAGCCAAGCCTTTGGGGCAGGGGAGCACTCTGGAAACACCATATATTTT

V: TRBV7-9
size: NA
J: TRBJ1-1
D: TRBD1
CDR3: CASSLMSGQAEAFF
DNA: TGTGCCAGCAGCTTAATGTCGGGACAGGCTGAAGCTTTCTTT

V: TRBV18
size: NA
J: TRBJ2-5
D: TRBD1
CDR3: CASSPDRESEETQYF
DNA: TGTGCCAGCTCACCGGACAGGGAGTCGGAGGAGACCCAGTACTTC

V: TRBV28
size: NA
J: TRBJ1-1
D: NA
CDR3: CASSLLGALGTEAFF
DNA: TGTGCCAGCAGTTTACTCGGGGCCTTAGGGACTGAAGCTTTCTTT

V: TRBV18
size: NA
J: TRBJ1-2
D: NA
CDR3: CASSPDRTHGYGYTF
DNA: TGTGCCAGCTCACCTGACAGGACACACGGCTATGGCTACACCTTC

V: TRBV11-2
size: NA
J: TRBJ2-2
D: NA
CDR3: CASSSLRGARTGELFF
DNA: TGTGCCAGCAGCTCCCTGAGGGGGGCGAGAACCGGGGAGCTGTTTTTT

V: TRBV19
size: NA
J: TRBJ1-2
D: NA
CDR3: CASSILSGSINYGYTF
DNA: TGTGCCAGTAGTATCCTCTCAGGGAGCATTAACTATGGCTACACCTTC

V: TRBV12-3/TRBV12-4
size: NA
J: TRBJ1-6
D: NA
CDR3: CASSLRAGLPLHF
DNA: TGTGCCAGCAGTTTAAGGGCCGGTCTCCCCCTCCACTTT

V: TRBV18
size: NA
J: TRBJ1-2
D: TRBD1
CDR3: CASSGQDLSAEGYTF
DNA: TGTGCCAGCTCAGGACAGGACTTGAGTGCGGAAGGCTACACCTTC

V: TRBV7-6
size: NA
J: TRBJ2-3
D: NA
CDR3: CASSSSISSNTDTQYF
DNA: TGTGCCAGCAGCTCCTCTATATCCTCTAACACAGATACGCAGTATTTT

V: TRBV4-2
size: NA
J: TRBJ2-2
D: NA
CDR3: CASSQESSNTGELFF
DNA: TGTGCCAGCAGCCAAGAGTCCTCGAACACCGGGGAGCTGTTTTTT

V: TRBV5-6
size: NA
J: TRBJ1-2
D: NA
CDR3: CASSLGTGNYGYTF
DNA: TGTGCCAGCAGCTTGGGTACTGGCAACTATGGCTACACCTTC

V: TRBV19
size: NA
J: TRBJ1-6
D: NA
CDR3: CASSIGGEAYNSPLHF
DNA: TGTGCCAGTAGTATAGGAGGGGAGGCCTATAATTCACCCCTCCACTTT

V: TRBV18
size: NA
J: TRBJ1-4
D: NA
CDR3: CASSTGLTNEKLFF
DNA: TGTGCCAGCTCAACAGGGCTCACTAATGAAAAACTGTTTTTT

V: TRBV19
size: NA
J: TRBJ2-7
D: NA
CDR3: CASSPGQPYEQYF
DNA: TGTGCCAGTAGCCCGGGCCAACCCTACGAGCAGTACTTC

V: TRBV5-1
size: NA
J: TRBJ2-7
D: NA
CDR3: CASSSEFRVEREQYF
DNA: TGCGCCAGCAGCAGTGAGTTCCGGGTTGAACGCGAGCAGTACTTC